The 5 T cell receptor beta chains below all came from one sample that was sequenced in a study of blood T cell repertoires in COVID-19. The assay was immunoSEQ multiplex PCR, and TCRdb's table has in-frame clones only and misses some. Of 200,000 to 250,000 clones detected, about 80% appear once; the ten largest clones hold roughly 1.3%. Material for sequencing was PBMCs or T cells enriched from blood (not recorded which). The origin of the receptors is a woman in her thirties or forties with acute COVID-19.

This clone was picked up a small number of times. This rearrangement joins TRBV4-1 to TRBJ1-6; 10 nucleotides line up with TRBD1. Germline CDR1 reads MGHRA; CDR2 reads YSYEKL. Trimming at V came to 6 bases and at J to 9 bases, leaving 11 bases not matched to a gene. There are 16 residues in the CDR3. The CDR3 loop reads CASRAKGTGAFSPLHF. The CDR3 nucleotides read TGCGCCAGCAGAGCTAAGGGGACAGGGGCGTTTTCACCCCTCCACTTT.

The chain couples TRBV7-9 to TRBJ1-5, with 8 bases fitting TRBD1. J was trimmed by 6 bases and V by 5 bases; bases with no gene match: 12. CDR1 and CDR2 (germline): SEHNR, FQNEAQ (reference sequence). The CDR3 runs to 16 residues. In DNA form, the CDR3 reads TGTGCCAGCAGCCCAGATACAGGGGGTTTAGGTCAGCCCCAGCATTTT. It is translated as CASSPDTGGLGQPQHF.

The V and J genes are TRBV19 and TRBJ1-2; D call uncertain. CDR3 size: 13 residues. With 9 bases removed from V and 2 bases from J, the gap between germline ends came to 13 bases. From germline, CDR1 is LNHDA and CDR2 SQIVND (reference sequence). CDR3: CASRYNPNYGYTF. In nucleotides, the CDR3 is TGTGCCAGCCGCTATAATCCCAACTATGGCTACACCTTC.

The chain combines TRBV9 with TRBJ1-2; D gene ambiguous. The germline V and J ends were trimmed by 3 bases and 8 bases, with 17 bases remaining between them. From germline, CDR1 is SGDLS and CDR2 YYNGEE. CDR3 length: 14 residues. CDR3 in DNA: TGTGCCAGCAGCGCTTCCGGGTCCCAGAGAGGCTACACCTTC. Encoded protein: CASSASGSQRGYTF. The entire variable domain, with the rest obtained from reference TRBV9 and TRBJ1-2, is as follows: DSGVTQTPKHLITATGQRVTLRCSPRSGDLSVYWYQQSLDQGLQFLIQYYNGEERAKGNILERFSAQQFPDLHSELNLSSLELGDSALYFCASSASGSQRGYTFGSGTRLTVV.

The table lists this clone with many counts. This chain connects TRBV6-5 to TRBJ1-1, with 8 nucleotides matching TRBD1. CDR3 length: 14 amino acids. Trimming removed 5 bases from V and 6 bases from J; junction bases left unmatched: 8. Germline V gene lookup returns CDR1 MNHEY and CDR2 SVGAGI. CDR3 loop: CASSRGTGWAEAFF. The DNA for the CDR3 is TGTGCCAGCAGTCGGGGGACAGGCTGGGCTGAAGCTTTCTTT.